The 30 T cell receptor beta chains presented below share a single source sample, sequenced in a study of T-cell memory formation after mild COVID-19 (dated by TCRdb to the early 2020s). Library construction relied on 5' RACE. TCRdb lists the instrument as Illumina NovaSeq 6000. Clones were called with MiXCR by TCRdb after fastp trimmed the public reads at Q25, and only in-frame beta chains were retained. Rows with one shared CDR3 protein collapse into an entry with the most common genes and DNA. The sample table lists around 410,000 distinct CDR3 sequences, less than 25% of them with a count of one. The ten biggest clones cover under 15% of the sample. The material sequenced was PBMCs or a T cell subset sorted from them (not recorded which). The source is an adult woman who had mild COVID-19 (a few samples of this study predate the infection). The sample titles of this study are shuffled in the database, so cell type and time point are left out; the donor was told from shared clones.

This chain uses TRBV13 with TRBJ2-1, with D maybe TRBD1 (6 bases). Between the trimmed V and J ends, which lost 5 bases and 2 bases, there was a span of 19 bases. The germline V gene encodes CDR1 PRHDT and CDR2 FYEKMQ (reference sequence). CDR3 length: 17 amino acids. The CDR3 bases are TGTGCCAGCAGCCCCGCCGGGCCCAGGGGCACCTACAATGAGCAGTTCTTC. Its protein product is CASSPAGPRGTYNEQFF. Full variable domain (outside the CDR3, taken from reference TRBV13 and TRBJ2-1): AAGVIQSPRHLIKEKRETATLKCYPIPRHDTVYWYQQGPGQDPQFLISFYEKMQSDKGSIPDRFSAQQFSDYHSELNMSSLELGDSALYFCASSPAGPRGTYNEQFFGPGTRLTVL.

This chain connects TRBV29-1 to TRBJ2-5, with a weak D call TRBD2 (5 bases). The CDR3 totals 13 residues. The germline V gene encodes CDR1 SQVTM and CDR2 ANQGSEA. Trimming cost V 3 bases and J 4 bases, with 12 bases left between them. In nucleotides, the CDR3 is TGCAGCGTTGACATGGGAGTTGGAGAGACCCAGTACTTC. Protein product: CSVDMGVGETQYF.

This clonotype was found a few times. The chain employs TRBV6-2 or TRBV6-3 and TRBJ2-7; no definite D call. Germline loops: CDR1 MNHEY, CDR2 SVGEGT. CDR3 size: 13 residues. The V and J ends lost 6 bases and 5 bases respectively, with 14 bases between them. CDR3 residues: CASSPPVNHEQYF. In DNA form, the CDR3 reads TGTGCCAGCAGCCCCCCCGTTAATCACGAGCAGTACTTC.

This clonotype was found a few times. CDR3 residues: CATADRAYEQYF. CDR3 DNA sequence: TGTGCCACCGCCGACAGGGCCTACGAGCAGTACTTC. This rearrangement joins TRBV24-1 to TRBJ2-7; 7 bases are shared with TRBD1. CDR3 length equals 12 residues. Germline V CDR1 and CDR2: KGHDR, SFDVKD. Germline trimming cut 9 bases from V and 2 bases from J; bases unmatched to any gene: 3.

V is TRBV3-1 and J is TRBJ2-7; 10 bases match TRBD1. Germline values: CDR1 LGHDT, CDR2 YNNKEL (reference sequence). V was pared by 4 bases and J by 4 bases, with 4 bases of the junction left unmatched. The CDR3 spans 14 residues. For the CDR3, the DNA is TGTGCCAGCAGCCGCGGGACAGGGGAATACGAGCAGTACTTC. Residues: CASSRGTGEYEQYF.

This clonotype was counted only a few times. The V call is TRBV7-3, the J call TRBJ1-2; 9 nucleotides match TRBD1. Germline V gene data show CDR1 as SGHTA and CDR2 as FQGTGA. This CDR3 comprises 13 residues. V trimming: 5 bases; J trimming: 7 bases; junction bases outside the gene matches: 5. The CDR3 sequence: CASSRTGVFGYTF. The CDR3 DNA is TGTGCCAGCAGCCGGACAGGGGTATTTGGCTACACCTTC.

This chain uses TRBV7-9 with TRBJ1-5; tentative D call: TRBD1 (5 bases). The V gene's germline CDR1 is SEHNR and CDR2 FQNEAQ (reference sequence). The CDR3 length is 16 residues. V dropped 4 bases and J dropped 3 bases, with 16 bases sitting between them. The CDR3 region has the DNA TGTGCCAGCAGCTCGGGGGAAGGGGATCTCAATCAGCCCCAGCATTTT. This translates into CASSSGEGDLNQPQHF.

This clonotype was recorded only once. The CDR3 DNA is TGTGCCAGCGTACAGGAGTCCGTCAACTATGGCTACACCTTC. Its translation: CASVQESVNYGYTF. The chain combines TRBV7-9 with TRBJ1-2, with D perhaps TRBD1 (5 bases). Germline values: CDR1 SEHNR, CDR2 FQNEAQ (reference sequence). Trimming shortened V by 8 bases and J by 2 bases, and 15 bases separated the two germline ends. The CDR3 is made up of 14 amino acids.

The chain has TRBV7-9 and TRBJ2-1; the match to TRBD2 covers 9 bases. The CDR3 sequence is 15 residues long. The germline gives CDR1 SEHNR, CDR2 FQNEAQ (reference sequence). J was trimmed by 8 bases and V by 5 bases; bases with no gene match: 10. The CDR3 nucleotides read TGTGCCAGCAGCGAAGGGACTAGCAGAGGCGATGAGCAGTTCTTC. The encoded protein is CASSEGTSRGDEQFF.

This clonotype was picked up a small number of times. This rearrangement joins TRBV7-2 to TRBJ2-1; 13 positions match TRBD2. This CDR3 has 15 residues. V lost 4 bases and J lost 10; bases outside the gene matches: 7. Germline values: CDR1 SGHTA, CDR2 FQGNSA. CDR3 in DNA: TGTGCCAGCAGCTGGGGACTAGCGGGAACAGACGAGCAGTTCTTC. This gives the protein CASSWGLAGTDEQFF.

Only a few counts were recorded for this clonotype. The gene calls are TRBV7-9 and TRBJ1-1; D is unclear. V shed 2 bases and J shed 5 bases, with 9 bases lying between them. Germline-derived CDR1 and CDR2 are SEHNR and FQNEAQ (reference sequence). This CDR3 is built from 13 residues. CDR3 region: CASSLRGWTEAFF. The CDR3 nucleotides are TGTGCCAGCAGCTTACGGGGTTGGACTGAAGCTTTCTTT.

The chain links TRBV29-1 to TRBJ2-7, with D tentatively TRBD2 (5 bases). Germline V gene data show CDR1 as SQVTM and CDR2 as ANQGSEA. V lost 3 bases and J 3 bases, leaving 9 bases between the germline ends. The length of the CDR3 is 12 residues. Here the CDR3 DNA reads TGCAGCGTTGAGACGGGGTACTACGAGCAGTACTTC. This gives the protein CSVETGYYEQYF.

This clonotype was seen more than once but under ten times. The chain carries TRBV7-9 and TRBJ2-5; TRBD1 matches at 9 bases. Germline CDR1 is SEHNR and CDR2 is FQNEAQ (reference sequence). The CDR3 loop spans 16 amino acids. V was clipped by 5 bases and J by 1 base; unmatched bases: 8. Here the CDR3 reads CASSTTGTGIQETQYF. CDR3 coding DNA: TGTGCCAGCAGCACAACCGGGACAGGGATCCAAGAGACCCAGTACTTC.

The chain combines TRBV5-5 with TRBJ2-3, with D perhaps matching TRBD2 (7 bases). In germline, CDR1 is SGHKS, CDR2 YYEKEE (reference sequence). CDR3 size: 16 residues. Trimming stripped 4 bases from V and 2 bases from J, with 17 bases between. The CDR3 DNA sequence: TGTGCCAGCAGCCCGTCCGGGGGGCTCGACACAGATACGCAGTATTTT. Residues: CASSPSGGLDTDTQYF.

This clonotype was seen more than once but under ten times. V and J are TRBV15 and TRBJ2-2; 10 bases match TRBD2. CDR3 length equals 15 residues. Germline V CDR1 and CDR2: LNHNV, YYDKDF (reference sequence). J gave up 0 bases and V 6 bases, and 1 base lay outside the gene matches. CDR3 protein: CATRTSGANTGELFF. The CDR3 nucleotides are TGTGCCACCAGAACTAGCGGGGCGAACACCGGGGAGCTGTTTTTT.

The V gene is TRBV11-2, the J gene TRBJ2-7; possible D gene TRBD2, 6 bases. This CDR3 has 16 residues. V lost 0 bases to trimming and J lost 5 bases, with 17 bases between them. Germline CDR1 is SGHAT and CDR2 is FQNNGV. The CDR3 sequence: CASSLDLWGVEDEQYF. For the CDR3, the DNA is TGTGCCAGCAGCTTAGATCTATGGGGGGTAGAGGACGAGCAGTACTTC.

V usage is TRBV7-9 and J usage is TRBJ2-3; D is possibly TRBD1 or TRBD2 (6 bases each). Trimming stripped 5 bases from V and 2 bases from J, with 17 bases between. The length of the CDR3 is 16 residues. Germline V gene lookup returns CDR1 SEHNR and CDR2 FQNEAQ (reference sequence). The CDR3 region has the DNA TGTGCCAGCAGCCGAAAGGGGGGAGCGAACACAGATACGCAGTATTTT. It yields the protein CASSRKGGANTDTQYF.

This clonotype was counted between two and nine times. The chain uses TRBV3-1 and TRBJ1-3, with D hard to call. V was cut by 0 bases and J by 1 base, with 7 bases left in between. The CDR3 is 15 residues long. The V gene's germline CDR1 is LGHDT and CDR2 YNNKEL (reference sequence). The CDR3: CASSQERVSGNTIYF. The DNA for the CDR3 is TGTGCCAGCAGCCAAGAAAGGGTTTCTGGAAACACCATATATTTT. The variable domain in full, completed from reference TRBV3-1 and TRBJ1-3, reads DTAVSQTPKYLVTQMGNDKSIKCEQNLGHDTMYWYKQDSKKFLKIMFSYNNKELIINETVPNRFSPKSPDKAHLNLHINSLELGDSAVYFCASSQERVSGNTIYFGEGSWLTVV.

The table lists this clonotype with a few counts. The CDR3 loop reads CASSKETGAYEQYF. For the CDR3, the DNA is TGTGCCAGCAGTAAGGAAACAGGGGCCTACGAGCAGTACTTC. The chain joins TRBV25-1 to TRBJ2-7; TRBD1 agrees at 7 bases. The germline CDR1 and CDR2 sequences are MGHDK and SYGVNS. Trimming removed 5 bases from V and 2 bases from J; junction bases left unmatched: 6. The CDR3 contains 14 residues.

The CDR3 DNA is TGTGCCATCAGTGAGTTTTCTAGCGGGGGCACAGATACGCAGTATTTT. Protein product: CAISEFSSGGTDTQYF. The rearrangement uses TRBV10-3 and TRBJ2-3; 9 nucleotides align to TRBD2. Germline trimming cut 1 base from V and 1 base from J; bases unmatched to any gene: 3. The V gene's germline CDR1 is ENHRY and CDR2 SYGVKD. This CDR3 has 16 residues.

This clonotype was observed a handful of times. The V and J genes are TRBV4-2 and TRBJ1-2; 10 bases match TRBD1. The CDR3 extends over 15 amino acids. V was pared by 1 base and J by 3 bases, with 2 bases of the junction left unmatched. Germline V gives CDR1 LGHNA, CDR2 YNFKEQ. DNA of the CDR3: TGTGCCAGCAGCCAAGCCGGGACAGGGGACTATGGCTACACCTTC. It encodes CASSQAGTGDYGYTF.

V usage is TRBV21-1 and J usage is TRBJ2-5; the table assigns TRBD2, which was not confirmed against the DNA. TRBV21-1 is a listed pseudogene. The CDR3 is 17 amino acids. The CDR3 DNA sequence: TGTGCCAGCAGCAAAGAGGAGGCAGAGGAGAGCCAAGAGACCCAGTACTTC. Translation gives CASSKEEAEESQETQYF.

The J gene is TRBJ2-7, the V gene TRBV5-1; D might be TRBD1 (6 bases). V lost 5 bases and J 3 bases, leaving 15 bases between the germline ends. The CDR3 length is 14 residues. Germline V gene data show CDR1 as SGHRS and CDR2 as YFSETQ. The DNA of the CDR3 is TGCGCCAGCAGACCTTGGGACAAAGACTACGAGCAGTACTTC. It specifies CASRPWDKDYEQYF. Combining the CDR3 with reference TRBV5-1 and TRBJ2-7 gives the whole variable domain KAGVTQTPRYLIKTRGQQVTLSCSPISGHRSVSWYQQTPGQGLQFLFEYFSETQRNKGNFPGRFSGRQFSNSRSEMNVSTLELGDSALYLCASRPWDKDYEQYFGPGTRLTVT.

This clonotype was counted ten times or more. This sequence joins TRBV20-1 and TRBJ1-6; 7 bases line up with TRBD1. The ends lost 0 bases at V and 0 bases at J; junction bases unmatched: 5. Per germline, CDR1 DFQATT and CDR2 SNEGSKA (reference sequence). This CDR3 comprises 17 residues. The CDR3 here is CSARDETGSSYNSPLHF. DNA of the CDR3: TGCAGTGCTAGAGATGAGACAGGGAGCTCCTATAATTCACCCCTCCACTTT.

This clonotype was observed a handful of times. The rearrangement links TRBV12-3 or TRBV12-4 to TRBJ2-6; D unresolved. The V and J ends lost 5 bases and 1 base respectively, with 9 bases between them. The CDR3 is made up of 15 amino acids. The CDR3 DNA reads TGTGCCAGCAGTGCACCAGGTTCTGGGGCCAACGTCCTGACTTTC. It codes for CASSAPGSGANVLTF.

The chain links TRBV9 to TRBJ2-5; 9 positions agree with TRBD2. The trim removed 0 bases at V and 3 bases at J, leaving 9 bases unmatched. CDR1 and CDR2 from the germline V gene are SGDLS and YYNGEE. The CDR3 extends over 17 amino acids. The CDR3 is CASSVAGSGGSKETQYF. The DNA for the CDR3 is TGTGCCAGCAGCGTAGCTGGTAGCGGGGGTTCAAAAGAGACCCAGTACTTC.

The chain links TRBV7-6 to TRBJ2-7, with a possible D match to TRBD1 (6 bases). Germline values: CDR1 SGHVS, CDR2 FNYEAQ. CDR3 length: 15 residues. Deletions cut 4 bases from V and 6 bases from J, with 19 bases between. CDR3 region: CASSSFQGSSGEQYF. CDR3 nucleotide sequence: TGTGCCAGCAGCTCCTTCCAGGGGAGTTCGGGCGAGCAGTACTTC.

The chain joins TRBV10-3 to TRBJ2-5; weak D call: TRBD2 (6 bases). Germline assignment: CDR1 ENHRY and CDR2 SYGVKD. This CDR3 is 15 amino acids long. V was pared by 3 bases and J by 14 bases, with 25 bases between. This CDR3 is CAISDPNLAPGLSYF. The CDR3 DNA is TGTGCCATCAGTGACCCAAACCTTGCTCCGGGACTGTCTTACTTC.

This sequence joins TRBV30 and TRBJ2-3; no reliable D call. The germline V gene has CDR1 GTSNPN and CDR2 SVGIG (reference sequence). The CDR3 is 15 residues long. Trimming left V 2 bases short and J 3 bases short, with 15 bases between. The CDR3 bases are TGTGCCTGGAGTCCTACCAGTTTAGGTACAGATACGCAGTATTTT. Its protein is CAWSPTSLGTDTQYF.

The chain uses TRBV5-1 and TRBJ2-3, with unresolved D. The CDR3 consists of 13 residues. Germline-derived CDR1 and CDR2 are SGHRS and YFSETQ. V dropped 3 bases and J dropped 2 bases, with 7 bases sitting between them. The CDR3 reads CASSSDLTDTQYF. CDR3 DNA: TGCGCCAGCAGCTCGGACCTCACAGATACGCAGTATTTT.